A selection of T cell receptor beta chains follows, all from one sample in a study of blood T cells in healthy people across ages. TCRdb redid the calling of the 5' RACE reads with MiXCR, one entry per CDR3 protein. The repertoire consists of about a million distinct CDR3 sequences, with roughly 50% occurring once and the leading ten covering roughly 23%. The sequenced sample was blood. The receptors shown here come from a woman in her sixties or seventies in good health. Each CDR3 is given without its conserved first and last residue. Size values are once, few and many counts, or a class for expanded clones, and some rows have none.

clone size	V gene	J gene	CDR3 length	CDR3 protein
NA	TRBV4-1	TRBJ2-1	14	ASSQDWAGQYNEQF
NA	TRBV6-5	TRBJ2-5	13	ASSYVQGRPYGQY
NA	TRBV29-1	TRBJ1-1	10	SAKDSRTEAF
few	TRBV29-1	TRBJ2-7	11	SVEDPLSYEQY
NA	TRBV7-2	TRBJ1-4	16	ASSLELLQGAFYEKLF
few	TRBV7-2	TRBJ2-7	11	ASGRAITYEQY
NA	TRBV6-5	TRBJ2-2	14	ASSYRYRDPTGELF
few	TRBV7-2	TRBJ2-4	14	ASSLGGHEAKNIQY
NA	TRBV28	TRBJ2-4	11	ASTREVKNIQY
NA	TRBV4-1	TRBJ2-2	13	ASSHLLAGEGELF
NA	TRBV7-9	TRBJ1-2	12	ASSLEVDLYGYT
NA	TRBV14	TRBJ1-2	12	ASSQRGLRGGYT
NA	TRBV29-1	TRBJ2-7	10	SARDSSYEQY
NA	TRBV2	TRBJ2-3	12	ASSDQREVDTQY
many	TRBV20-1	TRBJ2-7	11	SAPDRALYEQY
few	TRBV25-1	TRBJ2-2	12	ASRGQGHTGELF
NA	TRBV30	TRBJ2-1	11	AWRTSGRNEQF
many	TRBV28	TRBJ1-5	14	ASSPPGRGSNQPQH
once	TRBV21-1	TRBJ2-7	12	ASSAQQGTVEQY
few	TRBV4-1	TRBJ2-3	14	ASSLRGSTSTDTQY
NA	TRBV18	TRBJ1-2	10	ASSRTDYGYT
NA	TRBV28	TRBJ2-7	12	ASSFLNPTYEQY
NA	TRBV28	TRBJ2-3	12	ASVGRTSTDTRY
NA	TRBV12-3/TRBV12-4	TRBJ2-1	14	ASSPGEGRRYNEQF
few	TRBV2	TRBJ2-5	12	AKGLGGWQETQY
NA	TRBV24-1	TRBJ2-5	13	ATSEPGQNQETQY
NA	TRBV3-1	TRBJ2-7	13	ASSQLRDPQYEQY